The rows below give T cell receptor beta chains drawn from one sample of a study of control samples from healthy donors and cancer patients. Here immunoSEQ multiplex PCR was the method, and the copy in TCRdb shows in-frame clones only, minus some. The sample carries about 89,000 clones, roughly 86% recorded once. The material sequenced was blood. These TCRs come from a man under 40 in good health. Both conserved end residues are part of each CDR3. A D gene is named only where the DNA matches it firmly. Some rows have no size entry. The others give once, few or many, or a class for an expanded clone.

d_call | clone_size | j_call | v_call | cdr3_aa | cdr3_nt
- | once | TRBJ1-6 | TRBV28 | CASTSLGAGGANSPLHF | TGTGCCAGCACCAGTTTAGGGGCAGGAGGTGCTAATTCACCCCTCCACTTT
- | - | TRBJ2-2 | TRBV11-2 | CASSLYNLGELFF | TGTGCCAGCAGCTTATACAATCTCGGGGAGCTGTTTTTT
- | - | TRBJ1-5 | TRBV19 | CASSNTEVSAQHF | TGTGCCAGTAGTAATACGGAGGTGTCGGCCCAGCATTTT
- | - | TRBJ1-2 | TRBV25-1 | CASSEFGTKGYGYTF | TGTGCCAGCAGTGAATTCGGCACAAAGGGCTATGGCTACACCTTC
- | - | TRBJ2-3 | TRBV9 | CASSVSSMPTDTQYF | TGTGCCAGCAGCGTTTCGAGTATGCCCACAGATACGCAGTATTTT
- | - | TRBJ2-5 | TRBV12-5 | CASGLVLGREASKTQYF | TGTGCTAGTGGTTTGGTACTGGGCAGGGAGGCCTCGAAGACCCAGTACTTC
TRBD1 | - | TRBJ2-1 | TRBV5-1 | CASSTTDTDRAIPYNEQFF | TGCGCCAGCAGCACAACGGATACGGACAGGGCAATTCCCTACAATGAGCAGTTCTTC
- | - | TRBJ2-6 | TRBV10-2 | CASGPGLSFSGANVLTF | TGCGCCAGCGGGCCGGGACTTTCTTTCTCTGGGGCCAACGTCCTGACTTTC
TRBD1 | - | TRBJ1-2 | TRBV11-3 | CASSSRGGAGYTF | TGTGCCAGCAGCTCACGAGGGGGCGCTGGCTACACCTTC
- | - | TRBJ1-4 | TRBV18 | CASSQGSQGEKLFF | TGTGCCAGCTCACAAGGGTCCCAGGGTGAAAAACTGTTTTTT
- | - | TRBJ2-1 | TRBV11-2 | CASSPLRAWNEQFF | TGTGCCAGCAGCCCCCTGAGGGCATGGAATGAGCAGTTCTTC
- | - | TRBJ1-1 | TRBV2 | CASSARVVMNTEAFF | TGTGCCAGCAGTGCGAGAGTTGTTATGAACACTGAAGCTTTCTTT
- | - | TRBJ1-5 | TRBV5-6 | CASSFRQSNSNQPQHF | TGTGCCAGCAGCTTCCGACAGTCCAATAGCAATCAGCCCCAGCATTTT
- | - | TRBJ1-1 | TRBV7-9 | CASSASFSPEGRMPTEAFF | TGTGCCAGCAGCGCCAGCTTTAGCCCCGAGGGCAGGATGCCCACTGAAGCTTTCTTT
- | - | TRBJ1-2 | TRBV10-3 | CATQLARGDYGYTF | TGTGCCACCCAATTAGCTCGGGGAGACTATGGCTACACCTTC
TRBD1 | - | TRBJ2-3 | TRBV7-8 | CASSGGQGRLRTDTQYF | TGTGCCAGCAGCGGGGGACAGGGGAGGCTTAGAACAGATACGCAGTATTTT
- | - | TRBJ2-2 | TRBV6-6 | CASKEGESTGELFF | TGTGCCAGCAAGGAGGGAGAGTCGACCGGGGAGCTGTTTTTT
TRBD1 | - | TRBJ1-2 | TRBV6-1 | CASSERQGIYGYTF | TGTGCCAGCAGTGAAAGACAGGGAATCTATGGCTACACCTTC
- | once | TRBJ2-7 | TRBV9 | CASSVAPNYEQYF | TGTGCCAGCAGCGTAGCTCCGAACTACGAGCAGTACTTC
TRBD1 | few | TRBJ2-1 | TRBV6-5 | CASSYTGTGAGEQFF | TGTGCCAGCAGTTACACCGGGACAGGGGCTGGTGAGCAGTTCTTC
- | - | TRBJ1-2 | TRBV19 | CASTPRLGGLNYGYTF | TGTGCCAGTACCCCCCGTTTGGGGGGCCTTAACTATGGCTACACCTTC
TRBD2 | - | TRBJ2-5 | TRBV7-8 | CASSSTSGGAELETQYF | TGTGCCAGCAGCTCGACTAGCGGGGGGGCCGAGTTGGAGACCCAGTACTTC
- | - | TRBJ2-3 | TRBV18 | CASSPGVGSIDTQYF | TGTGCCAGCTCACCGGGCGTTGGGAGCATAGATACGCAGTATTTT
TRBD2 | - | TRBJ2-2 | TRBV19 | CASSEGLAGGRRTGELFF | TGTGCCAGTAGTGAGGGACTAGCGGGGGGGCGAAGGACCGGGGAGCTGTTTTTT
- | - | TRBJ2-2 | TRBV5-4 | CASSLDPGSNTGELFF | TGTGCCAGCAGCTTGGACCCGGGTTCGAACACCGGGGAGCTGTTTTTT
- | - | TRBJ1-2 | TRBV2 | CASSAQGQGYTF | TGTGCCAGCAGTGCACAGGGTCAAGGCTACACCTTC
TRBD1 | once | TRBJ2-1 | TRBV30 | CAWSVLRSGGQFF | TGTGCCTGGAGTGTACTTCGATCAGGGGGGCAGTTCTTC
- | - | TRBJ2-2 | TRBV2 | CASRSELRGTGELFF | TGTGCCAGCAGATCGGAGTTGCGTGGCACCGGGGAGCTGTTTTTT
- | few | TRBJ2-2 | TRBV4-1 | CASSPNSNTGELFF | TGCGCCAGCAGCCCAAACTCGAACACCGGGGAGCTGTTTTTT
TRBD2 | - | TRBJ2-5 | TRBV2 | CATKTGVAGLIQETQYF | TGTGCCACCAAAACGGGGGTAGCGGGGCTTATCCAAGAGACCCAGTACTTC
- | - | TRBJ1-2 | TRBV7-9 | CASSLGSAGGSDGYTF | TGTGCCAGCAGCTTAGGATCCGCGGGGGGGTCGGATGGCTACACCTTC
- | - | TRBJ1-2 | TRBV9 | CASSLVGGYGYTF | TGTGCCAGCAGCCTCGTGGGTGGCTATGGCTACACCTTC
- | - | TRBJ1-3 | TRBV7-8 | CASSFVRGGNTIYF | TGTGCCAGCAGCTTCGTCAGGGGTGGAAACACCATATATTTT
- | - | TRBJ2-5 | TRBV30 | CAWSVWGQETQYF | TGTGCCTGGAGTGTATGGGGCCAAGAGACCCAGTACTTC
TRBD2 | - | TRBJ2-1 | TRBV5-1 | CASSWALASGEQFF | TGCGCCAGCAGCTGGGCTTTGGCTAGCGGTGAGCAGTTCTTC
- | - | TRBJ2-5 | TRBV7-9 | CASSFAGGWQETQYF | TGTGCCAGCAGCTTTGCAGGGGGGTGGCAAGAGACCCAGTACTTC
- | - | TRBJ1-2 | TRBV4-1 | CASSQDPLDPQGYTF | TGCGCCAGCAGCCAAGATCCTCTCGATCCGCAGGGCTACACCTTC
TRBD2 | - | TRBJ2-1 | TRBV4-2 | CASSQAGGVVNEQFF | TGTGCCAGCAGCCAAGCGGGGGGGGTCGTCAATGAGCAGTTCTTC
TRBD1 | - | TRBJ2-5 | TRBV10-2 | CASSLGGTGGQETQYF | TGCGCCAGCAGTTTAGGGGGGACAGGGGGCCAAGAGACCCAGTACTTC
- | - | TRBJ1-4 | TRBV30 | CAWGQQAANEKLFF | TGTGCCTGGGGACAACAAGCGGCTAATGAAAAACTGTTTTTT
TRBD2 | - | TRBJ2-2 | TRBV27 | CASSPHMRTSGGARELFF | TGTGCCAGCAGTCCTCATATGAGGACTAGCGGGGGGGCCCGGGAGCTGTTTTTT
- | - | TRBJ2-7 | TRBV5-4 | CASSPGHGGAYEQYF | TGTGCCAGCAGCCCGGGGCACGGCGGGGCATACGAGCAGTACTTC
- | - | TRBJ1-5 | TRBV4-1 | CASSQTAGVYSNQPQHF | TGCGCCAGCAGCCAGACTGCGGGGGTCTATAGCAATCAGCCCCAGCATTTT
- | once | TRBJ1-1 | TRBV3-1/TRBV3-2 | CASSPHVMNTEAFF | TGTGCCAGCAGCCCGCACGTTATGAACACTGAAGCTTTCTTT
TRBD1 | few | TRBJ2-7 | TRBV7-9 | CASSSDRGSIYEQYF | TGTGCCAGCAGCTCGGACAGGGGGTCGATCTACGAGCAGTACTTC
- | - | TRBJ1-4 | TRBV3-1/TRBV3-2 | CASSARGALEKLFF | TGTGCCAGCAGCGCGAGGGGGGCCCTTGAAAAACTGTTTTTT
TRBD2 | - | TRBJ2-4 | TRBV6-1 | CASSEAKAGPAKNIQYF | TGTGCCAGCAGTGAAGCCAAAGCGGGGCCCGCCAAAAACATTCAGTACTTC
- | - | TRBJ1-1 | TRBV28 | CASSLTGAVLNTEAFF | TGTGCCAGCAGTCTGACAGGAGCGGTCTTGAACACTGAAGCTTTCTTT
- | - | TRBJ1-1 | TRBV30 | CAGTDMVLEAFF | TGTGCCGGAACGGACATGGTGTTAGAAGCTTTCTTT
TRBD1 | - | TRBJ1-1 | TRBV9 | CASSSFGDSEAFF | TGTGCCAGCAGCTCCTTCGGGGACAGCGAAGCTTTCTTT
- | - | TRBJ2-2 | TRBV9 | CASSARTNGELFF | TGTGCCAGCAGCGCCCGGACGAACGGGGAGCTGTTTTTT
- | - | TRBJ2-3 | TRBV5-8 | CASSPRTSSTDTQYF | TGTGCCAGCAGCCCTAGGACCTCTAGCACAGATACGCAGTATTTT
- | - | TRBJ2-5 | TRBV14 | CASSHPAALQETQYF | TGTGCCAGCAGCCACCCCGCCGCGCTCCAAGAGACCCAGTACTTC